The sample holds a few counts of the clone carrying this TCR beta chain. What it binds is not known. This entry comes from a study of T cells after yellow fever vaccination. Study-level points and caveats: Abundant bulk-population clonotypes could contaminate the FACS-sorted repertoires.

Deletions cut 6 bases from V and 3 bases from J, with 24 bases between. This CDR3 spans 17 amino acids. Germline lookup yields CDR1 MDHEN and CDR2 SYDVKM. MiXCR, applied by TCRdb to the 5' RACE reads, yields one record per CDR3 protein. The data hold roughly 63,000 distinct CDR3 sequences, with roughly 7.3% observed a single time. This receptor was taken from a man aged 25-40 years who received the YFV17D yellow fever vaccine. The chain has TRBV28 and TRBJ2-7; a possible D gene is TRBD1 (6 bases). The source material was CD8+ T cells sorted from PBMCs, sampled 15 days after the yellow fever booster vaccination. CDR3: CASSLWGQGQIDYEQYF. CDR3 DNA: TGTGCCAGCAGCCTTTGGGGCCAGGGGCAGATAGACTACGAGCAGTACTTC.